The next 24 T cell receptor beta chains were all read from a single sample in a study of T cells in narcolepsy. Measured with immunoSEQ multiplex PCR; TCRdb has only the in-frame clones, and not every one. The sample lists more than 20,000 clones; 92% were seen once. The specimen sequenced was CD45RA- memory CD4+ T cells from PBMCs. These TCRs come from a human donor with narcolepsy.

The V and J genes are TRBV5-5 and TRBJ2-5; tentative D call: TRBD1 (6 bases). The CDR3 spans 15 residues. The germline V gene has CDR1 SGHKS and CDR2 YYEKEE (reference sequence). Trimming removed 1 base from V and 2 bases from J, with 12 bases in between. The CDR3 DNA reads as TGTGCCAGCAGCTTGTGGGGGCCTTCTCAAGAGACCCAGTACTTC. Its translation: CASSLWGPSQETQYF.

The CDR3 loop reads CASSISGQGRGSNQPQHF. DNA of the CDR3: TGTGCCAGTAGTATTTCAGGACAGGGGCGAGGTAGCAATCAGCCCCAGCATTTT. The V and J genes are TRBV19 and TRBJ1-5; TRBD1 aligns across 9 bases. Losses at the gene ends were 3 bases for V and 0 bases for J; bases not matched to a gene: 9. The length of the CDR3 is 18 residues. Looked up from germline, CDR1 is LNHDA and CDR2 is SQIVND (reference sequence).

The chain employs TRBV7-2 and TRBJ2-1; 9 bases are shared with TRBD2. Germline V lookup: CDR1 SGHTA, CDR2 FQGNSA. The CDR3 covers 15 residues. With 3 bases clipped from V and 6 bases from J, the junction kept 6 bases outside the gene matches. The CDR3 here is CASSFIGSGSNEQFF. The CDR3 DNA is TGTGCCAGCAGCTTTATTGGTAGCGGGAGCAATGAGCAGTTCTTC.

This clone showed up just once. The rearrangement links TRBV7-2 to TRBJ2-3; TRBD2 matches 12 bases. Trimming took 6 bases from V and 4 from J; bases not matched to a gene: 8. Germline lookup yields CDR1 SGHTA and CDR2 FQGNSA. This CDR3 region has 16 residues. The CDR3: CASRFLAGGGADTQYF. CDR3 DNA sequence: TGTGCCAGCAGATTTCTAGCGGGAGGGGGGGCAGATACGCAGTATTTT.

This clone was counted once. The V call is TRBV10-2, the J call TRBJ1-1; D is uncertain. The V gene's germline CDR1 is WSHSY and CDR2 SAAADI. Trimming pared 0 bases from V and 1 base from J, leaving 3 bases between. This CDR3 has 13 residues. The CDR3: CASSESANTEAFF. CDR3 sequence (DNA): TGCGCCAGCAGTGAGTCCGCGAACACTGAAGCTTTCTTT.

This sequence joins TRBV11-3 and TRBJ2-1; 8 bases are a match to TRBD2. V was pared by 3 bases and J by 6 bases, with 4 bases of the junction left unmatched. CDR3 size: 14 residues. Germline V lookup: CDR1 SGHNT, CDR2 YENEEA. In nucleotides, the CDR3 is TGTGCCAGCAGCTTCGTGAGCGGGAGCAATGAGCAGTTCTTC. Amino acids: CASSFVSGSNEQFF.

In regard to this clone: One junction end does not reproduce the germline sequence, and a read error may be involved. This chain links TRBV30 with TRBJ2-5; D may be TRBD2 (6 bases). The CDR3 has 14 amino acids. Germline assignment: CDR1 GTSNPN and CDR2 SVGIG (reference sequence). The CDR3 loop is CAWSGGTYQETQYF. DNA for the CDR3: TGTGCCTGGAGTGGAGGGACTTACCAGGAGACCCAGTACTTC.

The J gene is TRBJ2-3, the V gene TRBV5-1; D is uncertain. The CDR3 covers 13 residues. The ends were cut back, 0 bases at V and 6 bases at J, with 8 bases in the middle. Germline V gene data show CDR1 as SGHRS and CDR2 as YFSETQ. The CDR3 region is CASSLEVWDTQYF. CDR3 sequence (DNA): TGCGCCAGCAGCTTGGAAGTATGGGATACGCAGTATTTT.

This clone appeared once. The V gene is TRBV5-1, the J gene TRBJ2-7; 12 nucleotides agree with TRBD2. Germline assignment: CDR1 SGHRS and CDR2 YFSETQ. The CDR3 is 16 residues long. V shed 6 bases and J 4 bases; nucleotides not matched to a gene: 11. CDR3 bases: TGCGCCAGCACCCCTAGCGGGAGGGCAGGGTCGTACGAGCAGTACTTC. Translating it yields CASTPSGRAGSYEQYF.

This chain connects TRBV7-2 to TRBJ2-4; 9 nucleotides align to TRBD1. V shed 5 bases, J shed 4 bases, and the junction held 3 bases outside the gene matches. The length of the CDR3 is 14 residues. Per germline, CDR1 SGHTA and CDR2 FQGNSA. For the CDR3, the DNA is TGTGCCAGCAGCCCGGACAGGGGAAAAAACATTCAGTACTTC. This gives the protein CASSPDRGKNIQYF.

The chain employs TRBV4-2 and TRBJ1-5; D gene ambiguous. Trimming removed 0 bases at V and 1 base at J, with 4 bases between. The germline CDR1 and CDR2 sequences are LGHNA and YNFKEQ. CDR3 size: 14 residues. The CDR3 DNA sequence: TGTGCCAGCAGCCAAGATGAGAGCAATCAGCCCCAGCATTTT. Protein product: CASSQDESNQPQHF.

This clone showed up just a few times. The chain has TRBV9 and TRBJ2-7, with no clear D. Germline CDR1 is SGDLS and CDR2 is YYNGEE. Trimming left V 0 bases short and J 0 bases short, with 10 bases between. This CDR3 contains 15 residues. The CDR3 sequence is CASSVADHPSYEQYF. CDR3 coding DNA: TGTGCCAGCAGCGTAGCTGACCACCCCTCCTACGAGCAGTACTTC.

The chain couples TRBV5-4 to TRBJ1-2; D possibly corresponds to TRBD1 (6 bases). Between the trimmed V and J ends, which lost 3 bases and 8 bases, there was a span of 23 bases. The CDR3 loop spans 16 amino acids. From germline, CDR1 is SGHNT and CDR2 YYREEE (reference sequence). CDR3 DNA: TGTGCCAGCAGCTCCAAAGTCATGGGGGCCTCCCGGGGCTACACCTTC. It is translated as CASSSKVMGASRGYTF.

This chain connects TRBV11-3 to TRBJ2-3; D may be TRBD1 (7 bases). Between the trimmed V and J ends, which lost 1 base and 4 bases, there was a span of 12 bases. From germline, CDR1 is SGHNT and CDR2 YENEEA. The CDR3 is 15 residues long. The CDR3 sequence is CASSLGQGGADTQYF. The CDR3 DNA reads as TGTGCCAGCAGCTTAGGACAGGGAGGCGCAGATACGCAGTATTTT.

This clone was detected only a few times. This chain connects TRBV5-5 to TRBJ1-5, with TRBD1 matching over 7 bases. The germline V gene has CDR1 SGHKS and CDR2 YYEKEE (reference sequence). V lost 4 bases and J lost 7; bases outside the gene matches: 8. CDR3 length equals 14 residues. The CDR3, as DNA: TGTGCCAGCAGCGCCCCCGGGACAGAGCAGCCCCAGCATTTT. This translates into CASSAPGTEQPQHF.

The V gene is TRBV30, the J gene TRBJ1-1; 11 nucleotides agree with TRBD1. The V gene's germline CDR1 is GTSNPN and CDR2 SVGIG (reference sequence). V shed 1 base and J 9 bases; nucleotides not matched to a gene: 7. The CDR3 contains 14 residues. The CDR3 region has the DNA TGTGCCTGGAGTGCCCCCAGGACAGGGGGCAAAGCTTTCTTT. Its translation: CAWSAPRTGGKAFF.

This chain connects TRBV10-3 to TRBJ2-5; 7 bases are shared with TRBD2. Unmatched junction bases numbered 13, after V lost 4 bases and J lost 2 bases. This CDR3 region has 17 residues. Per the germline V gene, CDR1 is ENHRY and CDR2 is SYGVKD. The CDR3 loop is CAISVGLSSGTQETQYF. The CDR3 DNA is TGTGCCATCAGTGTTGGGCTCTCTAGCGGAACTCAAGAGACCCAGTACTTC.

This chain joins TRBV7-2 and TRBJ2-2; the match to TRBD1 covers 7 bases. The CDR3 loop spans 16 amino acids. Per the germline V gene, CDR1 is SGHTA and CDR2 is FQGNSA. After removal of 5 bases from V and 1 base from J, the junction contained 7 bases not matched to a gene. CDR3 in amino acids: CASSLLRGRNTGELFF. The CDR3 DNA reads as TGTGCCAGCAGCCTTCTTAGGGGGCGGAACACCGGGGAGCTGTTTTTT. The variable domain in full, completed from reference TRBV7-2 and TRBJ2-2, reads GAGVSQSPSNKVTEKGKDVELRCDPISGHTALYWYRQSLGQGLEFLIYFQGNSAPDKSGLPSDRFSAERTGGSVSTLTIQRTQQEDSAVYLCASSLLRGRNTGELFFGEGSRLTVL.

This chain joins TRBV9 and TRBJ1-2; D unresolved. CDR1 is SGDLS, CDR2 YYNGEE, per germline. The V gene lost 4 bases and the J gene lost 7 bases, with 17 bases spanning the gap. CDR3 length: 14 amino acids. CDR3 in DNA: TGTGCCAGCAGCCCCCCCTCCGGGCGAGCTGGCTACACCTTC. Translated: CASSPPSGRAGYTF. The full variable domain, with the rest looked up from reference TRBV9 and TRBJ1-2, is DSGVTQTPKHLITATGQRVTLRCSPRSGDLSVYWYQQSLDQGLQFLIQYYNGEERAKGNILERFSAQQFPDLHSELNLSSLELGDSALYFCASSPPSGRAGYTFGSGTRLTVV.

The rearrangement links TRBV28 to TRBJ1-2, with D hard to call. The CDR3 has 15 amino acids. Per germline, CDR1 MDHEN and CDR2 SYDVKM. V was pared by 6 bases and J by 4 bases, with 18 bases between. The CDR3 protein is CASSNSLGRIYGYTF. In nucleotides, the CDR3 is TGTGCCAGCAGCAATTCACTGGGTCGGATCTATGGCTACACCTTC.

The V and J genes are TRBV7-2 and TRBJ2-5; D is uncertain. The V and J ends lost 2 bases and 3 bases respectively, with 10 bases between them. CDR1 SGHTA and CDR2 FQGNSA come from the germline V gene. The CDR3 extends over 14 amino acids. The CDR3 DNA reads TGTGCCAGCAGCTTACGAGGAGTTGAAGAGACCCAGTACTTC. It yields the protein CASSLRGVEETQYF.

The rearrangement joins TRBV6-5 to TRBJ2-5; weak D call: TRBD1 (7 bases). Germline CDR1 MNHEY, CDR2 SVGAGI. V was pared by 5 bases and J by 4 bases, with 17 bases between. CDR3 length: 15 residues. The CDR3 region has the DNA TGTGCCAGCAGTACGCCGACAGGGAGGAGAGAGACCCAGTACTTC. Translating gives CASSTPTGRRETQYF.

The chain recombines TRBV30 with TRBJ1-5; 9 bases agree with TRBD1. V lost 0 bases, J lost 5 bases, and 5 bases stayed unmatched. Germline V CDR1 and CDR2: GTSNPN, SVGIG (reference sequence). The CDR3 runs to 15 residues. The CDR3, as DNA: TGTGCCTGGAGTGTACGGGGACAGGGCGATCAGCCCCAGCATTTT. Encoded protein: CAWSVRGQGDQPQHF.

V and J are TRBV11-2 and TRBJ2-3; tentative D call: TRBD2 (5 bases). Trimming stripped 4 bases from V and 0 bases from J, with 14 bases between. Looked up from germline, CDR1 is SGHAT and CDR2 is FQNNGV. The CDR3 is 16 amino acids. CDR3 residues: CASSSPLASSTDTQYF. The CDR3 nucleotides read TGTGCCAGCAGCTCGCCCCTAGCCTCCAGCACAGATACGCAGTATTTT.